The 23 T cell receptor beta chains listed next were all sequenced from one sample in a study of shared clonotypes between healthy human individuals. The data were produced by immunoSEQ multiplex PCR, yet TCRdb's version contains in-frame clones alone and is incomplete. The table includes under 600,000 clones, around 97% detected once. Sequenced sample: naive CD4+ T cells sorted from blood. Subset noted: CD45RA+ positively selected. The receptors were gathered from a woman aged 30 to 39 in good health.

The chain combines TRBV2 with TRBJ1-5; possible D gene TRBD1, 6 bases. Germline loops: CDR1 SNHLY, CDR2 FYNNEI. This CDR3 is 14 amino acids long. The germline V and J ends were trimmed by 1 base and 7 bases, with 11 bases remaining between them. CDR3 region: CASSEVGGSQPQHF. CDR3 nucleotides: TGTGCCAGCAGTGAAGTAGGGGGGAGCCAGCCCCAGCATTTT.

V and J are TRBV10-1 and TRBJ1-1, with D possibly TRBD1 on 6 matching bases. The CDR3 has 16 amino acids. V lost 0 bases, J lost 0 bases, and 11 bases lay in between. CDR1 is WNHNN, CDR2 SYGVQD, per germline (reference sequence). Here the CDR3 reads CASSESTGFMNTEAFF. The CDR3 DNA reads TGCGCCAGCAGTGAGTCGACAGGTTTCATGAACACTGAAGCTTTCTTT.

The CDR3, as DNA: TGTGCCAGCAGCTTATCCCTGACCACCACAGATACGCAGTATTTT. Translation gives CASSLSLTTTDTQYF. V and J are TRBV11-2 and TRBJ2-3; D not certain. Trimming took 2 bases from V and 2 from J, leaving 11 bases between them. From germline, CDR1 is SGHAT and CDR2 FQNNGV. The CDR3 covers 15 residues.

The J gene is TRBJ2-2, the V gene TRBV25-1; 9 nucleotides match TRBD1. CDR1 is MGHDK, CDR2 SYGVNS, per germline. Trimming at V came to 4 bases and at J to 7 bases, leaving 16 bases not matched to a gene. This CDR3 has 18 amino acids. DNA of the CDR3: TGTGCCAGCAGTGGATTCCGGGGACAGGGAAGGCACATCGGGGAGCTGTTTTTT. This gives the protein CASSGFRGQGRHIGELFF.

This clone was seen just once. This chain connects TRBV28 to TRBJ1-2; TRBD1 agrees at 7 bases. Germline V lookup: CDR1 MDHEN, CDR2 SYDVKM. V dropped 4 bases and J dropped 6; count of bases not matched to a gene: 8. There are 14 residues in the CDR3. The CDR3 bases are TGTGCCAGCAGTTCTTACAGGGGCCTAGATGGCTACACCTTC. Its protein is CASSSYRGLDGYTF.

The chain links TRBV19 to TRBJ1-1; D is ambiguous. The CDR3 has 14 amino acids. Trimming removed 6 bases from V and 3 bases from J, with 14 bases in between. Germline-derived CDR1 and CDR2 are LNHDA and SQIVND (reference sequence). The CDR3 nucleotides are TGTGCCAGTAGGGGTATCAAATGGGACACTGAAGCTTTCTTT. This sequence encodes CASRGIKWDTEAFF.

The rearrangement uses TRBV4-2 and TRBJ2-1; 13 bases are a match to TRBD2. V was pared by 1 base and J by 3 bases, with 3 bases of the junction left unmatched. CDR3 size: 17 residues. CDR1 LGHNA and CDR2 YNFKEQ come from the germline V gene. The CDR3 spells CASSQVLAGGLYNEQFF. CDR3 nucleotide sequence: TGTGCCAGCAGCCAAGTACTAGCGGGAGGGCTCTACAATGAGCAGTTCTTC.

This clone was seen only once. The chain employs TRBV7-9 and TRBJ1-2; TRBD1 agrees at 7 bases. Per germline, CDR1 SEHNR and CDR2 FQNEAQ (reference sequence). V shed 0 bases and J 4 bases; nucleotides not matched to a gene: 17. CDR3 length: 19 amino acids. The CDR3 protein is CASSLALDRIPLYPYGYTF. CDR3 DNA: TGTGCCAGCAGCTTAGCGCTGGACAGGATCCCCCTCTACCCCTATGGCTACACCTTC.

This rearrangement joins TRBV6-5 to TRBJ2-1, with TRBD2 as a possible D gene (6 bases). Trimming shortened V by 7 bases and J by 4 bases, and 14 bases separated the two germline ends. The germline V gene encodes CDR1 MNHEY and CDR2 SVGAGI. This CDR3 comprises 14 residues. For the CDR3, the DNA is TGTGCCAGCACCCCTTGGGCGGGGTACAATGAGCAGTTCTTC. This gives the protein CASTPWAGYNEQFF.

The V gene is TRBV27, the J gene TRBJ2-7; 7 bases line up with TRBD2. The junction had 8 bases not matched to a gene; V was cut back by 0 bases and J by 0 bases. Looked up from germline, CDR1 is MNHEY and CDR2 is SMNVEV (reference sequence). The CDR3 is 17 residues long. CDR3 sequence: CASSLSPRGTSSYEQYF. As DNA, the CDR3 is TGTGCCAGCAGTTTATCGCCGCGGGGGACCAGCTCCTACGAGCAGTACTTC.

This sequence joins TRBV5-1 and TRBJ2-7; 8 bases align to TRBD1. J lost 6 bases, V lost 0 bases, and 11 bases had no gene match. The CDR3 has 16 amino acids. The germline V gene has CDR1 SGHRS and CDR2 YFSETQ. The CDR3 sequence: CASSLGLDRVLGEQYF. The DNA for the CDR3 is TGCGCCAGCAGCTTGGGATTGGACAGGGTCCTCGGCGAGCAGTACTTC. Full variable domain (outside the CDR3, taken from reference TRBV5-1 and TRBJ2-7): KAGVTQTPRYLIKTRGQQVTLSCSPISGHRSVSWYQQTPGQGLQFLFEYFSETQRNKGNFPGRFSGRQFSNSRSEMNVSTLELGDSALYLCASSLGLDRVLGEQYFGPGTRLTVT.

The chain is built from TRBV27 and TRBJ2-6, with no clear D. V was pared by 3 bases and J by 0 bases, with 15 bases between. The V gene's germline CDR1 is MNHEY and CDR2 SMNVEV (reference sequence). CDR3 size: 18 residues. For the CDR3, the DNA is TGTGCCAGCAGTTTGGCACCGAAACTAAGCTCTGGGGCCAACGTCCTGACTTTC. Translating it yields CASSLAPKLSSGANVLTF.

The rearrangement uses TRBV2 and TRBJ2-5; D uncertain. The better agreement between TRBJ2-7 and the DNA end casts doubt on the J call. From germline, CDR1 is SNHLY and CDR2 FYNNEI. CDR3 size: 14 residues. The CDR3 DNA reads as TGTGCCAGCAGAATGGAACAGCGTTCCTACGAGCAGTACTTC. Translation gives CASRMEQRSYEQYF.

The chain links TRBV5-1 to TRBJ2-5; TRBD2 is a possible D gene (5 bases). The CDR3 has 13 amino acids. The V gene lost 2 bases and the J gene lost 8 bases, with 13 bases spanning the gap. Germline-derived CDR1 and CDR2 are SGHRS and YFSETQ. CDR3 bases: TGCGCCAGCAGCTTTGAGGGTACGGGTACCCAGTACTTC. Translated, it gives CASSFEGTGTQYF.

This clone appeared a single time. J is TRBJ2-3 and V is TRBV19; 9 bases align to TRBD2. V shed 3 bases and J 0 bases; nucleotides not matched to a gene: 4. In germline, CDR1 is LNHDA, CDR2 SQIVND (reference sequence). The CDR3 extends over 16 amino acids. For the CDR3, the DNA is TGTGCCAGTAGTATCGGACTAGCGCATAGCACAGATACGCAGTATTTT. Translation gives CASSIGLAHSTDTQYF. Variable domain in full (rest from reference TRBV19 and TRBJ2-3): DGGITQSPKYLFRKEGQNVTLSCEQNLNHDAMYWYRQDPGQGLRLIYYSQIVNDFQKGDIAEGYSVSREKKESFPLTVTSAQKNPTAFYLCASSIGLAHSTDTQYFGPGTRLTVL.

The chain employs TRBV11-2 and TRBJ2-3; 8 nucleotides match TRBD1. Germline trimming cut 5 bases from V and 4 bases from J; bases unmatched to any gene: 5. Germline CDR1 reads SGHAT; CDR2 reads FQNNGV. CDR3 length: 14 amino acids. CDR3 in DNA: TGTGCCAGCAGCACCAGGGGGCGTTCAGATACGCAGTATTTT. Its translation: CASSTRGRSDTQYF.

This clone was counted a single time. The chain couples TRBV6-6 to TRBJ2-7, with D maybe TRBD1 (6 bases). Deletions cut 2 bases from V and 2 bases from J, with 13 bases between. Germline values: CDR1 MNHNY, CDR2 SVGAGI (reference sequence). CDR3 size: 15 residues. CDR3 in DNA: TGTGCCAGCAGTTACACCTGGACAGCCACCTACGAGCAGTACTTC. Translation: CASSYTWTATYEQYF.

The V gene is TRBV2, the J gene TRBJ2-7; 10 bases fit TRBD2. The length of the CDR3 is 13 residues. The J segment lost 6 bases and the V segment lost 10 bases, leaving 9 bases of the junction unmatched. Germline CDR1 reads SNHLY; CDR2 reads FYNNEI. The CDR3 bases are TGTGCCACCCAGCGGGAGGGCCCCTCCGAGCAGTACTTC. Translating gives CATQREGPSEQYF.

CDR3 sequence (DNA): TGTGCAAGTTACCAGCCCCAGCATTTT. This encodes CASYQPQHF. This rearrangement joins TRBV12-2 to TRBJ1-5. TRBV12-2 is a documented pseudogene. The CDR3 length is 9 residues.

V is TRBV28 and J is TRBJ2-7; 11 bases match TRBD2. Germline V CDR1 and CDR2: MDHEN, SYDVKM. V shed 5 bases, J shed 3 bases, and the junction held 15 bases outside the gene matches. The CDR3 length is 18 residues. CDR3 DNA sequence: TGTGCCAGCAGTCCTAGGGGTGTTAGCGGGAGGGTGGGCTACGAGCAGTACTTC. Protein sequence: CASSPRGVSGRVGYEQYF.

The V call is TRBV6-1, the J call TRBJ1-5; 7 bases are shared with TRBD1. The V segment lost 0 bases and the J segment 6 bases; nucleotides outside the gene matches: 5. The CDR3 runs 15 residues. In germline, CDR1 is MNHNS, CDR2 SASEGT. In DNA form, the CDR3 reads TGTGCCAGCAGTGAAGCTATGGACAGGTCTCAGCCCCAGCATTTT. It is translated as CASSEAMDRSQPQHF.

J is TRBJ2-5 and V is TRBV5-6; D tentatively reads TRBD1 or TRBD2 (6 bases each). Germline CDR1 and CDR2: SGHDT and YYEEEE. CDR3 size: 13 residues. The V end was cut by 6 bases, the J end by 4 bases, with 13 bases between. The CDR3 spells CASTFWGAETQYF. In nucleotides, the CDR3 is TGTGCCAGCACCTTCTGGGGGGCAGAGACCCAGTACTTC.

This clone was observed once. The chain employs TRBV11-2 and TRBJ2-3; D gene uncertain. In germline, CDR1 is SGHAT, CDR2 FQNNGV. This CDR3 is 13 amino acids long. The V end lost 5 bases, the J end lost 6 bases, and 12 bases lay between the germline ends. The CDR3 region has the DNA TGTGCCAGCAGCACCCCAGGCGGCGATACGCAGTATTTT. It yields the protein CASSTPGGDTQYF.